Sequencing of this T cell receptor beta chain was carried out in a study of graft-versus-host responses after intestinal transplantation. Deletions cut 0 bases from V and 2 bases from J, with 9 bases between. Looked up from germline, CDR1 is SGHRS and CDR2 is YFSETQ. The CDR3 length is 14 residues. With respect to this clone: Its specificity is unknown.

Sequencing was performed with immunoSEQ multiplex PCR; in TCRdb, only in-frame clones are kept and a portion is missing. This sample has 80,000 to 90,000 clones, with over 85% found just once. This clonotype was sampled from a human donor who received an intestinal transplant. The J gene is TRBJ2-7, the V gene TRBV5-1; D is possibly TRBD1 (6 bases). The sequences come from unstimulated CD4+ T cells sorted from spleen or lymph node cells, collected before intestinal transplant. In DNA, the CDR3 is TGCGCCAGCAGCTTGGCGCAGGGGCCCTACGAGCAGTACTTC. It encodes CASSLAQGPYEQYF.